The following is a T cell receptor beta chain sequence with its context. What this receptor recognizes is not known. Base qualities are missing; no much larger clone stands one base away. This record belongs to a study of beta chain features in type 1 diabetes (dated by TCRdb to 2017 to 2018). About the investigation overall: Patients and healthy donors did not differ in mean age, gender distribution, total cell number or subset yield. Across all samples, some 110,000,000 sorted cells were examined, and cell number per subset correlated strongly with RNA yield. The study compared TCRB repertoires of sorted circulating CD4+ T cell subsets between recently diagnosed type 1 diabetes patients and matched healthy donors. Naive and central memory subsets were obtained from all 30 or so donors, but regulatory and stem cell-like memory subsets were isolated from only 8 patients and 8 healthy donors. Summary of the overall study and its limitations: Because the HLA sub-analyses included only small numbers of individuals, any influence of HLA type on TCRB rearrangement was left unresolved. Shorter templates might be favored by PCR, yet because patient and control samples were amplified and corrected together, any such skew would affect both groups equally. Patients with type 1 diabetes made fewer insertions and deleted more nucleotides at VDJ recombination sites, implying thymic rearrangement abnormalities. Naive, central memory and regulatory TCRB repertoires appeared to be more alike among patients than among healthy donors. In all four CD4+ subsets, TCRB CDR3 length was moderately but significantly shorter in type 1 diabetes patients. Sequencing cDNA rather than genomic DNA could over-represent highly expressing activated cells, although activation and CD3 levels did not differ between groups.

All of the isolated RNA was reverse transcribed with the High Capacity cDNA Reverse Transcription Kit, so expressed TCRB transcripts were sequenced. Survey-depth immunoSEQ sequencing was performed on stem cell-like memory T cell samples, with an average of roughly 1 million total reads per sample. Sorted cells were lysed in RLT buffer and RNA was extracted with DNase-treated RNeasy Micro or Mini kits, depending on cell number. Each cell subset was processed on its own to prevent cross-contamination, while patient and healthy donor samples were processed together. Using the immunoSEQ multiplex PCR, TCRB sequences were amplified from cDNA into 87-bp fragments spanning the CDR3 region. Sequencing of the amplicons was performed on the Illumina HiSeq platform. In the source study's methods: Synthetic template baselines were used to correct PCR bias computationally, reads within Hamming distance 2 were collapsed together, and singletons that could not be merged were discarded. Reads were aligned to IMGT to assign V, D and J genes, CDR3 length, and insertions or deletions at six rearrangement sites. Clonotype counts were normalized to sorted cell number within each subset before computing true diversity and Gini coefficients with the tcR R package. The overlap coefficient, calculated on TCRB nucleotide sequences, was used to measure repertoire sharing. Imported from immuneACCESS, the table was reduced by TCRdb to in-frame sequences with V and J called. These copies leave out some clones; in studies compared against another copy, an unresolved V gene accounts for under half, and the cause of the remainder is not known. V and J calls plus clone size are reproduced from that table; the DNA served to infer D and trimming. In this sample the table shows under 90,000 clones, under 35% of which occur a single time. The biggest ten clones account for 0.45% of the sample.

From the cysteine up to the phenylalanine, the CDR3 has a length of 15 residues. The retained sequence is limited to the CDR3, 45 bases, with the frame set at the first base. Trimming accounts for 6 bases at V and 6 bases at J, while the number of junction bases matched to no gene is 14. From a lookup of the germline V gene, CDR1 and CDR2 are SGHAT and FQNNGV. Each donor gave one peripheral blood draw, roughly 110 mL on average, collected into heparinised tubes. A BD FACSAria II was used to sort naive, central memory, regulatory and stem cell-like memory CD4+ T cells with a panel that included CD45RO, CCR7, CD25, CD127, CD95 and CD27. All sorted populations exceeded 95% purity. PBMCs were isolated right away by Lymphoprep density gradient centrifugation and were stained directly, without culture. Samples were stained and sorted in pairs, with one healthy donor and one patient per experiment, so that batch effects were minimized.

In this chain, TRBV11-2 is recombined with TRBJ2-7; 7 bases in the middle match TRBD2. The sequenced sample consisted of stem cell memory CD4+ T cells from blood. The sample's cell subset or site label is to be understood as: stem cell-like memory CD4+ T cells. The sequence was obtained from a woman between 18 and 29 years old in good health. The DNA sequence is as follows: TGTGCCAGCAGTAGCGGCGGGAGCGGGTTTGGCGAGCAGTACTTC. It codes for CASSSGGSGFGEQYF. Here the CDR3 is joined to the reference TRBV11-2 and TRBJ2-7 genes, and the full variable domain is: EAGVAQSPRYKIIEKRQSVAFWCNPISGHATLYWYQQILGQGPKLLIQFQNNGVVDDSQLPKDRFSAERLKGVDSTLKIQPAKLEDSAVYLCASSSGGSGFGEQYFGPGTRLTVT.